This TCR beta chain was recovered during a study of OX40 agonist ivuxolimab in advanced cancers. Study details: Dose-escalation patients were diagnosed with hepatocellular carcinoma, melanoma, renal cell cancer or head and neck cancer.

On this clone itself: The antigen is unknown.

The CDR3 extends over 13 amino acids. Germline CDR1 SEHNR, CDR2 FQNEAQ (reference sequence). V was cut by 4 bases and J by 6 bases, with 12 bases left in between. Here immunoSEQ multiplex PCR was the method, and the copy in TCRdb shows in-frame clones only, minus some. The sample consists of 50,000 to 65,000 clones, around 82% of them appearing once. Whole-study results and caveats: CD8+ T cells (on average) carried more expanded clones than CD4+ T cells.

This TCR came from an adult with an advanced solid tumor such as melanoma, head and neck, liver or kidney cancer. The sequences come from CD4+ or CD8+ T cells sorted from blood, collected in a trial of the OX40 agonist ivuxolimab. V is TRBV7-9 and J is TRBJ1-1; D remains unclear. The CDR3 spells CASSSRGGAEAFF. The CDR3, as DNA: TGTGCCAGCAGCTCCCGGGGTGGGGCTGAAGCTTTCTTT.